A selection of T cell receptor beta chains follows, all from one sample in a study of T cell responses to AZD1222 COVID-19 vaccine. Here immunoSEQ multiplex PCR was the method, and the copy in TCRdb shows in-frame clones only, minus some. Here the sample spans under 140,000 clones, 80% to 95% being singletons. Sequences were derived from peripheral blood, sampled 28 days after the second AZD1222 dose. The source is an adult who received the AZD1222 COVID-19 vaccine. CDR3s include the opening cysteine and the closing phenylalanine or tryptophan. Each record gives: V gene, D gene, CDR3 length, J gene, CDR3 protein. D genes are given only for firm matches.

TRBV2,NA,15,TRBJ2-1,CASSKDEQGYNEQFF
TRBV2,NA,14,TRBJ1-5,CASSIDASNQPQHF
TRBV5-1,TRBD1,16,TRBJ1-3,CASSWGTGSFGNTIYF
TRBV15,TRBD1,16,TRBJ1-4,CATSRDSGTGGEKLFF
TRBV7-2,TRBD1,15,TRBJ1-4,CASSLVQGADEKLFF
TRBV6-5,TRBD1,14,TRBJ1-5,CASRLDRDGQPQHF
TRBV4-3,TRBD1,14,TRBJ2-7,CASSLDRGSYEQYF
TRBV28,NA,13,TRBJ1-5,CASTPDSNQPQHF
TRBV28,TRBD1,16,TRBJ1-2,CASSDPGQAANYGYTF
TRBV28,NA,13,TRBJ1-4,CASSRSSNEKLFF
TRBV18,NA,13,TRBJ1-5,CASSPDRNQPQHF
TRBV5-4,NA,14,TRBJ2-7,CASSLLTDSYEQYF
TRBV18,NA,14,TRBJ1-1,CASSPDGVNTEAFF
TRBV19,TRBD2,16,TRBJ2-7,CASRDRASGGQYEQYF
TRBV7-8,NA,14,TRBJ2-1,CASNAGALRNEQFF
TRBV24-1,NA,14,TRBJ1-2,CATSETPSIGGYTF
TRBV11-3,NA,13,TRBJ2-7,CASSLVSASEQYF
TRBV5-1,TRBD2,20,TRBJ2-3,CASSRKPAGTSGGSTDTQYF
TRBV7-6,NA,17,TRBJ1-6,CASSQLRGQGYNSPLHF
TRBV6-4,NA,14,TRBJ1-1,CASSLTNGDTEAFF
TRBV7-9,TRBD1,14,TRBJ1-1,CASSLTGVNTEAFF
TRBV30,NA,14,TRBJ2-7,CAWSRHSPPYEQYF
TRBV10-3,TRBD1,12,TRBJ2-5,CASRTGQETQYF
TRBV24-1,NA,15,TRBJ1-3,CATSDGLASGNTIYF
TRBV7-2,TRBD1,16,TRBJ2-7,CASSYPGQVFSYEQYF
TRBV4-1,NA,14,TRBJ1-2,CASSQVGAFYGYTF
TRBV4-3,NA,16,TRBJ2-2,CASSQAISSNTGELFF
TRBV7-9,TRBD1,18,TRBJ1-2,CASSQLGQGVLFNYGYTF
TRBV19,TRBD1,15,TRBJ1-2,CASDPGQDFLYGYTF
TRBV5-4,NA,15,TRBJ1-1,CASSLRTGGFTEAFF
TRBV9,NA,17,TRBJ1-3,CASSVSPPGSSGNTIYF
TRBV19,TRBD1,15,TRBJ1-5,CASSWDSVSNQPQHF
TRBV29-1,NA,14,TRBJ2-3,CSVEGTTSTDTQYF
TRBV15,NA,18,TRBJ1-5,CATSRDSRRLLGNQPQHF
TRBV19,NA,13,TRBJ1-2,CASHRGHLYGYTF
TRBV29-1,TRBD1,14,TRBJ2-7,CSAVGQALVGEQYF
TRBV29-1,NA,12,TRBJ1-2,CSVDVGLYGYTF
TRBV6-5,NA,15,TRBJ1-5,CASTGRGASNQPQHF
TRBV19,NA,17,TRBJ2-4,CASSTNPGRLAKNIQYF
TRBV20-1,NA,11,TRBJ1-1,CSAREAYEAFF
TRBV4-3,NA,13,TRBJ2-3,CASSRIFTDTQYF